The 11 T cell receptor beta chains presented below share a single source sample, sequenced in a study of PD-1 blockade in classical Hodgkin lymphoma. Every patient had relapsed following autologous stem cell transplantation, and cohorts differed in brentuximab vedotin exposure. The table came from immunoSEQ multiplex PCR; TCRdb's copy has only in-frame clones and leaves some out. The table lists about 97,000 clones, around four fifths of them singletons. The sequenced sample was peripheral blood mononuclear cells (PBMCs), obtained at baseline. The source of these receptors is a human donor with classical Hodgkin lymphoma.

Written as DNA, the CDR3 is TGTGCCAGCAGCGACTACAGGGGCGCACGGCTGAACACTGAAGCTTTCTTT. The encoded protein is CASSDYRGARLNTEAFF. V is TRBV9 and J is TRBJ1-1; 7 nucleotides align to TRBD1. This CDR3 spans 17 amino acids. Germline loops: CDR1 SGDLS, CDR2 YYNGEE. The trim removed 3 bases at V and 0 bases at J, leaving 11 bases unmatched.

This sequence joins TRBV6-1 and TRBJ1-1; the match to TRBD1 covers 7 bases. The CDR3 covers 17 residues. Per germline, CDR1 MNHNS and CDR2 SASEGT. The V segment lost 4 bases and the J segment 5 bases; nucleotides outside the gene matches: 16. The CDR3 spells CASSARGGVRVGTEAFF. CDR3 coding DNA: TGTGCCAGCAGTGCCCGAGGGGGCGTCAGAGTGGGGACTGAAGCTTTCTTT.

This clone was detected only once. This rearrangement joins TRBV4-2 to TRBJ2-7; 11 bases match TRBD1. The CDR3 loop spans 13 amino acids. Germline lookup yields CDR1 LGHNA and CDR2 YNFKEQ. V lost 5 bases and J lost 9; bases outside the gene matches: 6. This chain's CDR3 is CASSSGQGDAQYF. The CDR3 DNA follows: TGTGCCAGCAGCTCGGGACAGGGGGACGCGCAGTACTTC.

The chain employs TRBV6-5 and TRBJ2-7, with 8 bases aligning to TRBD1. V dropped 0 bases and J dropped 1; count of bases not matched to a gene: 2. Germline CDR1 is MNHEY and CDR2 is SVGAGI. This CDR3 spans 15 amino acids. CDR3 sequence reads: CASSYSGTGSYEQYF. The CDR3 DNA follows: TGTGCCAGCAGTTACTCAGGGACAGGATCCTACGAGCAGTACTTC.

The chain is built from TRBV7-9 and TRBJ2-3, with 10 bases that match TRBD1. Germline lookup yields CDR1 SEHNR and CDR2 FQNEAQ (reference sequence). CDR3 length: 15 amino acids. After removal of 4 bases from V and 6 bases from J, the junction contained 7 bases not matched to a gene. The CDR3 here is CASSSDRGLRDTQYF. CDR3 DNA sequence: TGTGCCAGCAGCTCAGACAGGGGGCTTCGGGATACGCAGTATTTT.

The chain links TRBV7-2 to TRBJ2-6; D possibly matches TRBD1 or TRBD2 (6 bases each). Trimming pared 4 bases from V and 4 bases from J, leaving 11 bases between. In germline, CDR1 is SGHTA, CDR2 FQGNSA. CDR3 size: 15 residues. CDR3 nucleotide sequence: TGTGCCAGCAGCTCTAGGGGGGCCGGGGCCAACGTCCTGACTTTC. This gives the protein CASSSRGAGANVLTF.

The genes are TRBV5-1 and TRBJ2-5, with 9 bases lining up with TRBD2. The germline V gene has CDR1 SGHRS and CDR2 YFSETQ. The CDR3 length is 14 residues. The junction had 5 bases not matched to a gene; V was cut back by 3 bases and J by 5 bases. CDR3 sequence: CASSYSGSYETQYF. The CDR3, as DNA: TGCGCCAGCAGCTATAGCGGGAGTTATGAGACCCAGTACTTC.

This clone was observed a few times. J is TRBJ1-1 and V is TRBV7-2, with 7 bases fitting TRBD1. V lost 2 bases to trimming and J lost 7 bases; unmatched junction nucleotides: 4. Germline V gene sequence: CDR1 SGHTA, CDR2 FQGNSA. This CDR3 is 13 amino acids long. CDR3 coding DNA: TGTGCCAGCAGCTTAACAGGGGAGGGTGAAGCTTTCTTT. It is translated as CASSLTGEGEAFF.

This clone has only a few counts. V and J are TRBV13 and TRBJ2-2; either TRBD1 or TRBD2 may supply D (6 bases each). V gave up 3 bases and J gave up 6 bases, with 14 bases separating them. The CDR3 is 15 residues long. Germline V gene data show CDR1 as PRHDT and CDR2 as FYEKMQ (reference sequence). The CDR3 DNA follows: TGTGCCAGCAGCTTGGAGGAAAGGGGGGCCGGGGAGCTGTTTTTT. Translated: CASSLEERGAGELFF. Together with reference TRBV13 and TRBJ2-2, the CDR3 gives the full variable domain: AAGVIQSPRHLIKEKRETATLKCYPIPRHDTVYWYQQGPGQDPQFLISFYEKMQSDKGSIPDRFSAQQFSDYHSELNMSSLELGDSALYFCASSLEERGAGELFFGEGSRLTVL.

This clone was picked up a small number of times. The chain combines TRBV18 with TRBJ1-1; no clear D gene. The V gene lost 3 bases and the J gene lost 6 bases, with 8 bases spanning the gap. This CDR3 region has 12 residues. Germline lookup yields CDR1 KGHSH and CDR2 LQKENI. The CDR3 protein is CASSPSAAEAFF. CDR3 in DNA: TGTGCCAGCTCACCGTCCGCGGCTGAAGCTTTCTTT.

The V and J genes are TRBV19 and TRBJ2-5; no clear D gene. This CDR3 is built from 14 residues. V was cut by 3 bases and J by 0 bases, with 8 bases left in between. From germline, CDR1 is LNHDA and CDR2 SQIVND (reference sequence). The CDR3 DNA follows: TGTGCCAGTAGTATGGTTGCGGACCAAGAGACCCAGTACTTC. It encodes CASSMVADQETQYF.